The 24 T cell receptor beta chains reported below all come from one sample, sequenced in a study of radiotherapy plus CTLA-4 blockade in lung cancer. The assay was immunoSEQ multiplex PCR, and TCRdb's table has in-frame clones only and misses some. The sample lists tens of thousands of clones, 70% to 80% seen once, with approximately 14% in the top ten. The sample in question was peripheral blood, obtained from a patient treated with radiotherapy plus ipilimumab. The receptor set was obtained from a human donor with non-small cell lung cancer that progressed on radiotherapy plus ipilimumab.

The V gene is TRBV6-1, the J gene TRBJ1-4, with D maybe TRBD1 (6 bases). V lost 3 bases, J lost 0 bases, and 14 bases lay in between. The length of the CDR3 is 17 residues. CDR1 and CDR2 (germline): MNHNS, SASEGT. The CDR3 is CASSDRGRPSTNEKLFF. The CDR3 nucleotides are TGTGCCAGCAGTGACAGGGGAAGACCCTCAACTAATGAAAAACTGTTTTTT.

The chain combines TRBV19 with TRBJ2-6, with no clear D. The ends were cut back, 7 bases at V and 1 base at J, with 8 bases in the middle. From germline, CDR1 is LNHDA and CDR2 SQIVND (reference sequence). This CDR3 is built from 14 residues. This chain's CDR3 is CASTGGSGANVLTF. The CDR3 nucleotides are TGTGCCAGTACGGGTGGGTCTGGGGCCAACGTCCTGACTTTC.

The rearrangement links TRBV7-2 to TRBJ2-1, with D possibly being TRBD1 (5 bases). There are 12 residues in the CDR3. Trimming left V 5 bases short and J 15 bases short, with 17 bases between. Germline CDR1 is SGHTA and CDR2 is FQGNSA. The CDR3 loop reads CASSVPKGPLFF. CDR3 nucleotides: TGTGCCAGCAGCGTGCCGAAGGGGCCTTTGTTCTTC.

This clone appeared a few times. This chain joins TRBV11-3 and TRBJ2-1; TRBD2 agrees at 10 bases. The CDR3 consists of 14 residues. CDR1 SGHNT and CDR2 YENEEA come from the germline V gene. V gave up 3 bases and J gave up 9 bases; unmatched junction bases: 5. This CDR3 reads CASSFSGGAGEQFF. For the CDR3, the DNA is TGTGCCAGCAGCTTCAGCGGGGGGGCCGGTGAGCAGTTCTTC.

The chain combines TRBV4-3 with TRBJ1-1; D is uncertain. CDR1 LGHNA and CDR2 YSLEER come from the germline V gene. The CDR3 has 16 amino acids. V lost 1 base to trimming and J lost 4 bases, with 16 bases between them. The CDR3 spells CASSQADRRVATEAFF. CDR3 bases: TGCGCCAGCAGCCAAGCGGATCGAAGGGTAGCCACTGAAGCTTTCTTT.

This chain joins TRBV4-1 and TRBJ2-1, with D unresolved. This CDR3 region has 16 residues. Germline-derived CDR1 and CDR2 are MGHRA and YSYEKL. V shed 3 bases and J shed 5 bases, with 17 bases lying between them. The CDR3 sequence is CASSHENRGFHNEQFF. DNA of the CDR3: TGCGCCAGCAGCCATGAAAACCGAGGATTCCACAATGAGCAGTTCTTC.

This clone was counted between two and nine times. The rearrangement links TRBV6-1 to TRBJ1-2; tentatively, D is TRBD1 (5 bases). CDR1 and CDR2 from the germline V gene are MNHNS and SASEGT. This CDR3 region has 14 residues. The V and J ends lost 2 bases and 2 bases respectively, with 9 bases between them. In DNA form, the CDR3 reads TGTGCCAGCAGTGAATCCGACAGAAACTATGGCTACACCTTC. This encodes CASSESDRNYGYTF.

The sample holds one count of this clone. The chain has TRBV2 and TRBJ2-3; no definite D call. Trimming left V 10 bases short and J 0 bases short, with 14 bases between. The CDR3 has 14 amino acids. CDR1 SNHLY and CDR2 FYNNEI come from the germline V gene. The DNA for the CDR3 is TGTGCCACCTCCCGGCTAACTAGCACAGATACGCAGTATTTT. This gives the protein CATSRLTSTDTQYF. Full variable domain (rest looked up from reference TRBV2 and TRBJ2-3): EPEVTQTPSHQVTQMGQEVILRCVPISNHLYFYWYRQILGQKVEFLVSFYNNEISEKSEIFDDQFSVERPDGSNFTLKIRSTKLEDSAMYFCATSRLTSTDTQYFGPGTRLTVL.

The chain carries TRBV9 and TRBJ1-6, with 7 bases lining up with TRBD1. The CDR3 spans 15 residues. In germline, CDR1 is SGDLS, CDR2 YYNGEE. J lost 6 bases, V lost 4 bases, and 7 bases had no gene match. CDR3 sequence reads: CASSPRTGTNSPLHF. CDR3 bases: TGTGCCAGCAGCCCCCGGACAGGAACTAATTCACCCCTCCACTTT.

The chain uses TRBV11-2 and TRBJ2-1, with D possibly being TRBD1 (6 bases). V dropped 0 bases and J dropped 2 bases, with 8 bases sitting between them. CDR3 length: 15 amino acids. Germline CDR1 and CDR2: SGHAT and FQNNGV. The CDR3 is CASSLEGQTYNEQFF. In DNA, the CDR3 is TGTGCCAGCAGCTTAGAGGGACAAACCTACAATGAGCAGTTCTTC.

This chain links TRBV9 with TRBJ2-1; a weak D match, TRBD2 (6 bases). The V gene lost 0 bases and the J gene lost 4 bases, with 11 bases spanning the gap. CDR3 length equals 15 residues. Germline assignment: CDR1 SGDLS and CDR2 YYNGEE. The CDR3 region is CASSVGGLTYNEQFF. The CDR3 nucleotides are TGTGCCAGCAGCGTAGGAGGACTAACATACAATGAGCAGTTCTTC.

This clone came up once. This chain links TRBV13 with TRBJ2-2; D not resolved. Trimming took 0 bases from V and 4 from J, leaving 6 bases between them. The CDR3 has 14 amino acids. Germline V gene data show CDR1 as PRHDT and CDR2 as FYEKMQ (reference sequence). The chain's CDR3 is CASSLGLSTGELFF. The CDR3 DNA follows: TGTGCCAGCAGCTTAGGCCTGAGCACCGGGGAGCTGTTTTTT.

The chain is built from TRBV7-9 and TRBJ1-1; D remains ambiguous. The CDR3 is 13 amino acids. Per germline, CDR1 SEHNR and CDR2 FQNEAQ (reference sequence). Trimming cost V 4 bases and J 1 base, with 7 bases left between them. The CDR3 nucleotides read TGTGCCAGCAGCTCGCAGGAGAACACTGAAGCTTTCTTT. It codes for CASSSQENTEAFF.

There are a few counts of this clone. This chain connects TRBV11-2 to TRBJ2-7, with 7 bases that match TRBD1. The V and J ends lost 4 bases and 3 bases, in that order; junction bases with no gene match: 3. Looked up from germline, CDR1 is SGHAT and CDR2 is FQNNGV. CDR3 length: 13 residues. The CDR3 region is CASSSGQNYEQYF. CDR3 coding DNA: TGTGCCAGCAGCTCGGGACAGAACTACGAGCAGTACTTC.

V gene TRBV7-9 combines with J gene TRBJ1-1, with D uncertain. V lost 6 bases to trimming and J lost 0 bases, with 11 bases between them. This CDR3 has 14 residues. From germline, CDR1 is SEHNR and CDR2 FQNEAQ (reference sequence). The CDR3 DNA is TGTGCCAGCAGTACCGATGTCATGAACACTGAAGCTTTCTTT. As protein: CASSTDVMNTEAFF. The entire variable domain, with the rest obtained from reference TRBV7-9 and TRBJ1-1, is as follows: DTGVSQNPRHKITKRGQNVTFRCDPISEHNRLYWYRQTLGQGPEFLTYFQNEAQLEKSRLLSDRFSAERPKGSFSTLEIQRTEQGDSAMYLCASSTDVMNTEAFFGQGTRLTVV.

The chain combines TRBV9 with TRBJ1-1; TRBD1 might be the D (5 bases). Trimming took off 0 bases at V and 1 base at J, with 7 bases between the two ends. Germline V CDR1 and CDR2: SGDLS, YYNGEE. The CDR3 is 14 residues long. The CDR3 protein is CASSVAGQNTEAFF. In DNA form, the CDR3 reads TGTGCCAGCAGCGTAGCAGGACAGAACACTGAAGCTTTCTTT.

V usage is TRBV5-1 and J usage is TRBJ1-2; D is perhaps TRBD1 (5 bases). CDR1 is SGHRS and CDR2 is YFSETQ in the germline V gene. The CDR3 has 13 amino acids. Deletions cut 2 bases from V and 6 bases from J, with 11 bases between. The CDR3 coding sequence is TGCGCCAGCAGCTTTGAGTCAGGGCATGGCTACACCTTC. Amino acid sequence: CASSFESGHGYTF.

V usage is TRBV28 and J usage is TRBJ2-1; D assignment may be TRBD1 or TRBD2 (5 bases each). Germline V CDR1 and CDR2: MDHEN, SYDVKM. CDR3 size: 12 residues. V lost 8 bases and J 8 bases, leaving 13 bases between the germline ends. Here the CDR3 reads CASSWGKDEQFF. The CDR3 nucleotides read TGTGCCAGCTCCTGGGGGAAGGATGAGCAGTTCTTC.

The V call is TRBV28, the J call TRBJ1-2; tentatively, D is TRBD1 (6 bases). Germline V gene sequence: CDR1 MDHEN, CDR2 SYDVKM. Trimming shortened V by 6 bases and J by 6 bases, and 11 bases separated the two germline ends. The CDR3 consists of 12 residues. CDR3 bases: TGTGCCAGCAGCCCATACAGGGATGGCTACACCTTC. Its translation is CASSPYRDGYTF.

V and J are TRBV7-3 and TRBJ2-3; tentative D call: TRBD1 (6 bases). Trimming shortened V by 5 bases and J by 6 bases, and 15 bases separated the two germline ends. This CDR3 has 14 residues. CDR1 and CDR2 (germline): SGHTA, FQGTGA. Written as DNA, the CDR3 is TGTGCCAGCAGCGAGGTGGGGGCGAGGGATACGCAGTATTTT. Residues: CASSEVGARDTQYF.

V gene TRBV14 combines with J gene TRBJ1-1; D call uncertain. The CDR3 is made up of 13 amino acids. Germline V gene lookup returns CDR1 SGHDN and CDR2 FVKESK. V was clipped by 4 bases and J by 3 bases, with 9 bases between them. The CDR3 sequence: CASSPLADTEAFF. The CDR3 nucleotides read TGTGCCAGCAGCCCCCTCGCGGACACTGAAGCTTTCTTT.

This chain links TRBV11-3 with TRBJ2-3, with D unresolved. Germline V CDR1 and CDR2: SGHNT, YENEEA. V was shortened by 5 bases and J by 0 bases, with 9 bases between the two germline ends. This CDR3 contains 14 residues. The CDR3 loop reads CASSAATSTDTQYF. For the CDR3, the DNA is TGTGCCAGCAGCGCGGCTACTAGCACAGATACGCAGTATTTT.

The sample holds one count of this clone. The chain links TRBV7-2 to TRBJ2-1; possible D gene TRBD2, 7 bases. Trimming took off 7 bases at V and 8 bases at J, with 24 bases between the two ends. The CDR3 loop spans 16 amino acids. Germline V CDR1 and CDR2: SGHTA, FQGNSA. CDR3 loop: CASTPEGGAFRYEQFF. The DNA of the CDR3 is TGTGCCAGCACCCCTGAAGGGGGGGCGTTTCGTTATGAGCAGTTCTTC.

This sequence joins TRBV6-6 and TRBJ2-2; D gene unclear. Germline V lookup: CDR1 MNHNY, CDR2 SVGAGI (reference sequence). This CDR3 is built from 16 residues. Trimming stripped 2 bases from V and 4 bases from J, with 14 bases between. The CDR3 bases are TGTGCCAGCAGTTACCCGACATCCCCGGGCACCGGGGAGCTGTTTTTT. Translated: CASSYPTSPGTGELFF.